This T cell receptor beta chain is from a study of blood T cell repertoires in COVID-19. Across the study: Samples came from the United States, Italy and Spain, spanning acute and convalescent COVID-19. The cDNA or gDNA used as material had been derived from T cells, B-cell-depleted T cells, or PBMCs.

This CDR3 comprises 16 residues. Trimming shortened V by 1 base and J by 4 bases, and 17 bases separated the two germline ends. CDR1 is SGHDT and CDR2 is YYEEEE in the germline V gene. The authors' processing: Reference gene primer amplification gave nucleated cell count estimates. Sequencing was performed with immunoSEQ multiplex PCR; in TCRdb, only in-frame clones are kept and a portion is missing. V, J and clone size were drawn from that table, and D and trimming were deduced from the DNA. The sample holds roughly 66,000 clones; around 82% are singletons and the top ten take about 4.4%. The sequencing sample was made of peripheral blood. This sequence originates from a woman aged 55 to 70 with acute or convalescent COVID-19. The chain links TRBV5-6 to TRBJ1-1; D is possibly TRBD1 (5 bases). The CDR3 reads CASSLRWPGQATEAFF. The CDR3 nucleotides are TGTGCCAGCAGCTTGAGGTGGCCAGGGCAGGCCACTGAAGCTTTCTTT.